The T cell receptor (beta chain) under discussion was sequenced for a study of human T cells and chemical hapten exposure. TCRdb re-called the RACE reads through MiXCR, storing one row per CDR3 protein. The profile covers nearly 95,000 distinct CDR3 sequences, with around 10% appearing a single time and 2.2% taken by the ten largest. Time point: patch test 2, 6 weeks after DPC sensitization. Treatment described: therapeutic diphenylcyclopropenone sensitization with weekly scalp DPC. Unfractionated whole blood was the source from which total RNA was extracted. The CDR3 has 17 residues. CDR1 is ENHRY, CDR2 SYGVKD, per germline. Trimming stripped 7 bases from V and 3 bases from J, with 22 bases between.

Sequences were derived from whole blood, sampled in connection with sensitization to the hapten diphenylcyclopropenone (DPC). This receptor was obtained from a middle-aged man with alopecia areata. Some clones in this sample may be carry-over from other donors' samples. The genes are TRBV10-3 and TRBJ2-1, with D tentatively TRBD2 (6 bases). Here the CDR3 DNA reads TGTGCCATCAATTCGCTTTCTACGCGGGACGACTACAATGAGCAGTTCTTC. Its translation: CAINSLSTRDDYNEQFF.